The rows below give T cell receptor beta chains drawn from one sample of a study of blood T cell repertoires in COVID-19. Profiling relied on immunoSEQ multiplex PCR, and the TCRdb table lists in-frame clones only, not all of them. Of about 170,000 clones listed, about 85% are singletons. Sequencing was carried out using peripheral blood. These TCRs come from a woman older than 75 with COVID-19, enrolled during active disease. CDR3s include the opening cysteine and the closing phenylalanine or tryptophan. The order of the fields is J gene, V gene, D gene, CDR3 DNA, CDR3 protein. D genes are given only for firm matches.

j_call: TRBJ1-2
v_call: TRBV4-1
d_call: TRBD1
cdr3_nt: TGCGCCAGCAGCCAACCGACAGGGAACTATGGCTACACCTTC
cdr3_aa: CASSQPTGNYGYTF

j_call: TRBJ1-5
v_call: TRBV5-6
d_call: TRBD1
cdr3_nt: TGTGCCAGCAGCTTGGGGGACAGGGTCAATCAGCCCCAGCATTTT
cdr3_aa: CASSLGDRVNQPQHF

j_call: TRBJ2-1
v_call: TRBV19
d_call: TRBD2
cdr3_nt: TGTGCCAGTAGTTCTCTAGCGGGGGAAAGCTCCTACAATGAGCAGTTCTTC
cdr3_aa: CASSSLAGESSYNEQFF

j_call: TRBJ1-2
v_call: TRBV21-1
d_call: .
cdr3_nt: TGTGCCAGCAGTTGGAGGGCCCCAGGCTACACCTTC
cdr3_aa: CASSWRAPGYTF

j_call: TRBJ2-2
v_call: TRBV3-1/TRBV3-2
d_call: TRBD2
cdr3_nt: TGTGCCAGCGGTAGCGGGAGTAACCCCGGGGAGCTGTTTTTT
cdr3_aa: CASGSGSNPGELFF

j_call: TRBJ1-1
v_call: TRBV6-5
d_call: .
cdr3_nt: TGTGCCAGCAGTACAGGGAGCCTCGACACTGAAGCTTTCTTT
cdr3_aa: CASSTGSLDTEAFF

j_call: TRBJ1-1
v_call: TRBV5-1
d_call: .
cdr3_nt: TGCGCCAGCAGCCCACCGTCCGGGGTTGAAGCTTTCTTT
cdr3_aa: CASSPPSGVEAFF

j_call: TRBJ2-1
v_call: TRBV5-1
d_call: .
cdr3_nt: TGCGCCAGCAGCGCCGGACAAATCTCCTACAATGAGCAGTTCTTC
cdr3_aa: CASSAGQISYNEQFF

j_call: TRBJ2-2
v_call: TRBV2
d_call: .
cdr3_nt: TGTGCCAGTAATTCGTTCGGCACCGGGGAGCTGTTTTTT
cdr3_aa: CASNSFGTGELFF

j_call: TRBJ1-1
v_call: TRBV5-1
d_call: .
cdr3_nt: TGCGCCAGCGGCAATGCCCCGAACACTGAAGCTTTCTTT
cdr3_aa: CASGNAPNTEAFF

j_call: TRBJ2-2
v_call: TRBV18
d_call: .
cdr3_nt: TGTGCCAGCTCCCCAGGCCGGGACAAGAGGGAGCTGTTTTTT
cdr3_aa: CASSPGRDKRELFF

j_call: TRBJ1-1
v_call: TRBV7-8
d_call: .
cdr3_nt: TGTGCCAGCAGCTTAGGTGTCATGTCCCTGAACACTGAAGCTTTCTTT
cdr3_aa: CASSLGVMSLNTEAFF

j_call: TRBJ2-3
v_call: TRBV5-1
d_call: TRBD1
cdr3_nt: TGCGCCAGCAGCGGGCAGGGGGGCACAGATACGCAGTATTTT
cdr3_aa: CASSGQGGTDTQYF

j_call: TRBJ1-5
v_call: TRBV18
d_call: .
cdr3_nt: TGTGCCAGCTCAGAGACAGGTGGAGGCTATCAGCCCCAGCATTTT
cdr3_aa: CASSETGGGYQPQHF

j_call: TRBJ2-4
v_call: TRBV19
d_call: .
cdr3_nt: TGTGCCAGTAGCGGGGGTATAGCCAAAAACATTCAGTACTTC
cdr3_aa: CASSGGIAKNIQYF

j_call: TRBJ1-3
v_call: TRBV11-2
d_call: TRBD1
cdr3_nt: TGTGCCAGCAGCAACAGGGGGGATTCTGGAAACACCATATATTTT
cdr3_aa: CASSNRGDSGNTIYF

j_call: TRBJ2-7
v_call: TRBV28
d_call: .
cdr3_nt: TGTGCCAGCAGTTTGGGGGGCGGGAGTATCAACGAGCAGTACTTC
cdr3_aa: CASSLGGGSINEQYF

j_call: TRBJ1-1
v_call: TRBV5-4
d_call: .
cdr3_nt: TGTGCCAGCAGTCCGGGAGGAGGGATCACTGAAGCTTTCTTT
cdr3_aa: CASSPGGGITEAFF

j_call: TRBJ1-5
v_call: TRBV24-1
d_call: .
cdr3_nt: TGTGCCACCAGTGATTTGGATGGCCCTTTATATCAGCCCCAGCATTTT
cdr3_aa: CATSDLDGPLYQPQHF

j_call: TRBJ1-1
v_call: TRBV29-1
d_call: TRBD1
cdr3_nt: TGCAGCGTGGACCCTAGGGGGCTGAACACTGAAGCTTTCTTT
cdr3_aa: CSVDPRGLNTEAFF

j_call: TRBJ1-2
v_call: TRBV18
d_call: TRBD1
cdr3_nt: TGTGCCAGGGTTACAGGGGGCCCTGGCTACACCTTC
cdr3_aa: CARVTGGPGYTF

j_call: TRBJ2-3
v_call: TRBV7-8
d_call: .
cdr3_nt: TGTGCCAGCAGCCCCGTGACAGCGAGCACAGATACGCAGTATTTT
cdr3_aa: CASSPVTASTDTQYF

j_call: TRBJ1-1
v_call: TRBV6-5
d_call: .
cdr3_nt: TGTGCCACCCCTCCCCCAGGGGCAAGAAACACTGAAGCTTTCTTT
cdr3_aa: CATPPPGARNTEAFF